This T cell receptor (beta chain) is from a study of technical replicates of blood from a few donors. This CDR3 has 18 residues. V dropped 2 bases and J dropped 5; count of bases not matched to a gene: 7. Germline V lookup: CDR1 PRHDT, CDR2 FYEKMQ (reference sequence). The repertoire was sequenced with immunoSEQ multiplex PCR; TCRdb's copy has only in-frame clones and lacks some. The sample holds 65,000 to 95,000 clones; 95% to 97% are singletons and the top ten take approximately 0.18%. The sequencing sample was made of T cells isolated from PBMCs. This rearrangement joins TRBV13 to TRBJ2-2, with 14 nucleotides matching TRBD2. This TCR was sampled from a human donor in good health. As DNA, the CDR3 is TGTGCCAGCAGCTTACCGACTAGCGGGAGGGCCGGAACCGGGGAGCTGTTTTTT. Protein sequence: CASSLPTSGRAGTGELFF.